Below, 18 T cell receptor beta chains from the same sample are listed, as sequenced in a study of blood T cells in healthy people across ages (dated by TCRdb to about 2015). The library was built by means of 5' RACE. For sequencing, an Illumina HiSeq 2500 was employed. A second roughly 7 to 11 cycle PCR used a sample-barcoded 5' primer and a J-beta primer mix. Using fastp trimming at Q25 and MiXCR clonotype assembly, TCRdb reanalyzed the public sequencing data and kept in-frame beta chains. Entries are consolidated by CDR3 protein sequence, retaining the most common genes and DNA. The sample table contains fewer than 900,000 distinct CDR3 sequences; only one count was recorded for about 40% of them. The ten largest clonotypes hold 20% to 25% of the sample. The sequencing sample was made of blood. The receptors originated from a woman aged 55-69 years in good health.

This clonotype was counted a few times. J is TRBJ2-5 and V is TRBV9; the match to TRBD2 covers 8 bases. Looked up from germline, CDR1 is SGDLS and CDR2 is YYNGEE. The CDR3 is made up of 15 amino acids. The ends lost 4 bases at V and 7 bases at J; junction bases unmatched: 12. The CDR3 loop reads CASSLVAGIEGTQYF. The CDR3 DNA sequence: TGTGCCAGCAGCCTAGTAGCGGGAATCGAGGGGACCCAGTACTTC.

V and J are TRBV18 and TRBJ1-1; a weak D match, TRBD1 (6 bases). Trimming took 2 bases from V and 4 from J, leaving 11 bases between them. This CDR3 is built from 14 residues. Germline CDR1 is KGHSH and CDR2 is LQKENI. The CDR3 region has the DNA TGTGCCAGCTCACCATGGCCAGGGGTCACTGAAGCTTTCTTT. Its translation is CASSPWPGVTEAFF.

The chain couples TRBV19 to TRBJ2-5; D not resolved. The CDR3 sequence is 16 residues long. Trimming took off 6 bases at V and 0 bases at J, with 17 bases between the two ends. CDR1 is LNHDA and CDR2 is SQIVND in the germline V gene (reference sequence). CDR3 nucleotide sequence: TGTGCCAGTAGATCGATAGGCCGGCAGAACCAAGAGACCCAGTACTTC. Translation: CASRSIGRQNQETQYF.

This clonotype has a single count. One end of the junction varies from germline; a read error may be responsible. The chain links TRBV3-1 to TRBJ2-3; no clear D. CDR1 is LGHDT and CDR2 is YNNKEL in the germline V gene (reference sequence). This CDR3 region has 11 residues. CDR3 bases: TGTGCCAGCGGCCACACAGATACGCAGTATTTT. This codes for CASGHTDTQYF.

V usage is TRBV29-1 and J usage is TRBJ1-2; tentative D call: TRBD1 (5 bases). The germline V gene encodes CDR1 SQVTM and CDR2 ANQGSEA. V shed 4 bases and J shed 7 bases, with 16 bases lying between them. The CDR3 covers 13 residues. CDR3 sequence reads: CSVVGGTGTGYTF. The CDR3 bases are TGCAGCGTTGTAGGTGGGACGGGCACTGGCTACACCTTC.

The chain is built from TRBV6-5 and TRBJ2-6; TRBD1 matches at 8 bases. The V segment lost 6 bases and the J segment 2 bases; nucleotides outside the gene matches: 3. CDR3 size: 15 residues. Germline V gives CDR1 MNHEY, CDR2 SVGAGI. Written as DNA, the CDR3 is TGTGCCAGCAGAGAGACAGGGGCTGGGGCCAACGTCCTGACTTTC. Translation gives CASRETGAGANVLTF.

The chain joins TRBV3-1 to TRBJ2-3, with D unresolved. Germline lookup yields CDR1 LGHDT and CDR2 YNNKEL (reference sequence). V dropped 2 bases and J dropped 2 bases, with 5 bases sitting between them. CDR3 length: 13 amino acids. Here the CDR3 reads CASSQRTTDTQYF. CDR3 coding DNA: TGTGCCAGCAGCCAAAGAACCACAGATACGCAGTATTTT.

The chain recombines TRBV6-6 with TRBJ1-2; a possible D gene is TRBD1 (5 bases). V lost 7 bases and J 0 bases, leaving 12 bases between the germline ends. Germline lookup yields CDR1 MNHNY and CDR2 SVGAGI (reference sequence). The CDR3 contains 14 residues. The CDR3 coding sequence is TGTGCCAGCATAGAAGACAGTACTAACTATGGCTACACCTTC. Its translation: CASIEDSTNYGYTF.

This chain joins TRBV18 and TRBJ2-5, with D perhaps TRBD1 or TRBD2 (6 bases each). The CDR3 loop spans 15 amino acids. With 2 bases removed from V and 4 bases from J, the gap between germline ends came to 14 bases. Per the germline V gene, CDR1 is KGHSH and CDR2 is LQKENI. CDR3 DNA sequence: TGTGCCAGCTCACCAATGGGGGGCTCCGGAGAGACCCAGTACTTC. Translation gives CASSPMGGSGETQYF.

This clonotype occurred a few times. This chain connects TRBV12-3 or TRBV12-4 to TRBJ2-3; unclear D gene. The CDR3 extends over 14 amino acids. V lost 4 bases to trimming and J lost 6 bases, with 14 bases between them. This chain's CDR3 is CASSSTATFDTQYF. The CDR3 DNA follows: TGTGCCAGCAGTTCTACGGCAACATTTGATACGCAGTATTTT.

V usage is TRBV2 and J usage is TRBJ1-5; D remains unclear. Trimming removed 9 bases at V and 0 bases at J, with 18 bases between. Per germline, CDR1 SNHLY and CDR2 FYNNEI. This CDR3 is 16 amino acids long. The CDR3, as DNA: TGTGCCAGTAAGATAGAGTGGGGATATAGCAATCAGCCCCAGCATTTT. It specifies CASKIEWGYSNQPQHF. The full variable domain, rest sourced from reference TRBV2 and TRBJ1-5, is EPEVTQTPSHQVTQMGQEVILRCVPISNHLYFYWYRQILGQKVEFLVSFYNNEISEKSEIFDDQFSVERPDGSNFTLKIRSTKLEDSAMYFCASKIEWGYSNQPQHFGDGTRLSIL.

The V and J genes are TRBV20-1 and TRBJ2-3, with TRBD2 matching over 8 bases. This CDR3 is built from 15 residues. V was pared by 4 bases and J by 4 bases, with 10 bases of the junction left unmatched. Germline V CDR1 and CDR2: DFQATT, SNEGSKA (reference sequence). The CDR3 spells CSATGGRVLSDTQYF. DNA for the CDR3: TGCAGTGCTACGGGGGGGCGTGTTTTGTCAGATACGCAGTATTTT.

The chain is built from TRBV11-1 and TRBJ2-3; 7 bases match TRBD2. The CDR3 extends over 15 amino acids. V was clipped by 5 bases and J by 1 base; unmatched bases: 6. The V gene's germline CDR1 is SGHAT and CDR2 FQDESV (reference sequence). CDR3 in DNA: TGTGCCAGCAGCGCCCGGGACTATGGCACAGATACGCAGTATTTT. This encodes CASSARDYGTDTQYF.

This clonotype is labeled as medium-sized. The rearrangement links TRBV29-1 to TRBJ2-7; D gene ambiguous. Germline CDR1 SQVTM, CDR2 ANQGSEA. The V gene lost 0 bases and the J gene lost 0 bases, with 6 bases spanning the gap. The CDR3 runs 13 residues. The CDR3 reads CSVEDDVSYEQYF. CDR3 coding DNA: TGCAGCGTTGAAGACGACGTCTCCTACGAGCAGTACTTC.

As concerns this clonotype: A read error may be the cause here, since a much bigger clone is one base away. This chain uses TRBV12-3 or TRBV12-4 with TRBJ1-4; TRBD1 is a possible D gene (6 bases). The V end was cut by 7 bases, the J end by 6 bases, with 15 bases between. This CDR3 region has 14 residues. DNA of the CDR3: TGTGCCAGCATTTTCAGGGGAGAGGATGAAAAACTGTTTTTT. Amino acids: CASIFRGEDEKLFF.

This clonotype has ten or more counts. The chain is built from TRBV7-2 and TRBJ2-3, with 7 bases that match TRBD2. The CDR3 loop spans 16 amino acids. V lost 2 bases and J lost 6; bases outside the gene matches: 11. CDR1 and CDR2 (germline): SGHTA, FQGNSA. The CDR3 DNA reads TGTGCCAGCAGCTTATTTTCGGGAGGATCTACGGATACGCAGTATTTT. Encoded protein: CASSLFSGGSTDTQYF.

Many counts were recorded for this clonotype. The chain recombines TRBV20-1 with TRBJ2-3; D remains ambiguous. V lost 5 bases, J lost 2 bases, and 17 bases lay in between. CDR1 is DFQATT and CDR2 is SNEGSKA in the germline V gene (reference sequence). This CDR3 has 15 amino acids. The CDR3 nucleotides read TGCAGTGCTGGGTCGGGTTTTGGGGACACAGATACGCAGTATTTT. Translation: CSAGSGFGDTDTQYF.

This sequence joins TRBV7-6 and TRBJ1-2, with TRBD1 as a possible D gene (6 bases). The CDR3 sequence is 16 residues long. V was pared by 5 bases and J by 4 bases, with 20 bases between. Germline CDR1 reads SGHVS; CDR2 reads FNYEAQ. Written as DNA, the CDR3 is TGTGCCAGCAGCCAATCCGGGACACCAACCGGCTATGGCTACACCTTC. It is translated as CASSQSGTPTGYGYTF.